The clone carrying this TCR beta chain appeared once. Its antigen is not identified. These donors, healthy bone marrow donors, were studied. This sample was included in a study of cytomegalovirus exposure and HLA in healthy donors. Study conclusions and caveats: Most subjects had HLA-A and HLA-B alleles reportedly predicted accurately by TCR beta sequences.

The PCR used 60 Vbeta and 13 Jbeta primers. Assay used: immunoSEQ multiplex PCR; TCRdb lists only in-frame clones, some missing. In the table there are roughly 290,000 clones, about 80% of which are singletons. The sequence was obtained from a girl aged 2 to 9 in good health and CMV-seronegative. Sequenced: PBMCs.

CDR3 in DNA: TGCGCCAGCAGCTTGGTCGGCACCGGGGAGCTGTTTTTT. It yields the protein CASSLVGTGELFF. The chain combines TRBV5-1 with TRBJ2-2, with D unresolved. With 0 bases removed from V and 4 bases from J, the gap between germline ends came to 4 bases. The CDR3 spans 13 residues. Per the germline V gene, CDR1 is SGHRS and CDR2 is YFSETQ.